A selection of T cell receptor beta chains follows, all from one sample in a study of cytomegalovirus exposure and HLA in healthy donors. The protocol was immunoSEQ multiplex PCR, while the TCRdb copy is restricted to in-frame clones and leaves out a portion. Of around 280,000 clones in the sample, roughly 90% were seen once. The material sequenced was PBMCs. The receptors were gathered from a woman aged 18-29 years in good health and CMV-seronegative. The CDR3 runs from the conserved cysteine through the conserved F or W. D genes are given only for firm matches. Size tells how often a clone was seen (once, few, many) or the class of an expanded clone, and some rows leave it out.

CDR3 protein | CDR3 DNA | D gene | clone size | J gene | V gene
CASSDWEGGGYTF | TGTGCCAGCAGTGATTGGGAGGGGGGTGGCTACACCTTC | NA | once | TRBJ1-2 | TRBV6-1
CASSNPRDSAESAGELFF | TGTGCCAGTAGTAATCCCCGGGACAGCGCAGAGTCTGCCGGGGAGCTGTTTTTT | TRBD1 | NA | TRBJ2-2 | TRBV19
CASSTRTGVFSPLHF | TGTGCCAGCAGCACTCGGACAGGGGTTTTTTCACCCCTCCACTTT | TRBD1 | NA | TRBJ1-6 | TRBV11-2
CASIASGGDNEQFF | TGCGCCAGCATCGCCAGCGGGGGGGACAATGAGCAGTTCTTC | TRBD2 | NA | TRBJ2-1 | TRBV5-1
CASSTLGPGQGRYNNSPLHF | TGTGCCAGTAGTACCCTGGGACCGGGACAGGGGCGATATAATAATTCACCCCTCCACTTT | TRBD1 | NA | TRBJ1-6 | TRBV19
CASSPEAGEGGAHNEQFF | TGTGCCAGCAGCCCCGAGGCGGGGGAGGGGGGCGCCCACAATGAGCAGTTCTTC | NA | NA | TRBJ2-1 | TRBV7-9
CASSPGGNIQYF | TGCGCCAGCTCGCCCGGGGGGAACATTCAGTACTTC | TRBD2 | NA | TRBJ2-4 | TRBV10-1
CASSPAGTSKRNEQFF | TGTGCCAGTAGTCCGGCCGGGACTAGTAAACGCAATGAGCAGTTCTTC | TRBD2 | NA | TRBJ2-1 | TRBV19
CASSTNHLNRGPEREGYGYTF | TGTGCCAGCAGTACTAACCACCTAAACAGGGGCCCAGAGAGAGAGGGCTATGGCTACACCTTC | TRBD1 | NA | TRBJ1-2 | TRBV27
CARKFPRLPPNTQYF | TGTGCCAGAAAGTTCCCGCGGCTACCTCCGAATACGCAGTATTTT | NA | NA | TRBJ2-3 | TRBV5-3
CASRGASINGYTF | TGTGCCAGCAGAGGGGCCTCTATTAATGGCTACACCTTC | NA | NA | TRBJ1-2 | TRBV6-5
CAWSVRGGDYEQYF | TGTGCCTGGAGTGTACGGGGAGGGGACTACGAGCAGTACTTC | TRBD2 | once | TRBJ2-7 | TRBV30
CASSLGQTAGYTF | TGCGCCAGCAGCTTGGGACAGACGGCTGGCTACACCTTC | NA | NA | TRBJ1-2 | TRBV5-1
CASSQSETGELFF | TGCGCCAGCAGTCAGTCAGAAACCGGGGAGCTGTTTTTT | NA | NA | TRBJ2-2 | TRBV5-1
CASSYRGSGNTIYF | TGTGCCAGCAGCTACAGGGGCTCTGGAAACACCATATATTTT | TRBD1 | NA | TRBJ1-3 | TRBV5-4
CASSQEPGTGELFF | TGTGCCAGCAGCCAAGAACCGGGGACCGGGGAGCTGTTTTTT | NA | NA | TRBJ2-2 | TRBV4-2
CASNQGGKNQPQHF | TGTGCCAGCAACCAGGGAGGGAAAAATCAGCCCCAGCATTTT | NA | NA | TRBJ1-5 | TRBV2
CAWNLQGPNEQFF | TGTGCCTGGAATCTACAGGGGCCGAATGAGCAGTTCTTC | TRBD1 | NA | TRBJ2-1 | TRBV30
CASSVTGNYGYTF | TGTGCCAGCAGCGTCACAGGGAACTATGGCTACACCTTC | NA | NA | TRBJ1-2 | TRBV5-4
CASSIGGQGGETQYF | TGTGCCAGTAGTATAGGTGGACAAGGTGGGGAGACCCAGTACTTC | NA | NA | TRBJ2-5 | TRBV19
CASSLGSHLAKNIQYF | TGTGCCAGCAGCTTAGGTAGTCATCTAGCCAAAAACATTCAGTACTTC | NA | NA | TRBJ2-4 | TRBV13
CASSWTPYTEAFF | TGTGCCAGTAGTTGGACACCCTACACTGAAGCTTTCTTT | NA | NA | TRBJ1-1 | TRBV19
CASSAGLPYEQYF | TGCGCCAGCAGCGCGGGTTTACCCTACGAGCAGTACTTC | NA | NA | TRBJ2-7 | TRBV10-1
CASSVHRDGEQFF | TGTGCCAGCAGCGTGCACCGGGATGGAGAGCAGTTCTTC | NA | NA | TRBJ2-1 | TRBV7-3
CASSSIDRGGTEAFF | TGCGCCAGCAGCTCCATTGACAGGGGGGGCACTGAAGCTTTCTTT | TRBD1 | NA | TRBJ1-1 | TRBV5-1
CASSRLTGDAYEQYF | TGTGCCAGTAGTAGGCTCACAGGGGACGCCTACGAGCAGTACTTC | TRBD1 | NA | TRBJ2-7 | TRBV19
CASSRRHAGSPGDISNQPQHF | TGTGCCAGTAGTAGGAGACACGCGGGTTCGCCCGGCGACATCAGCAATCAGCCCCAGCATTTT | NA | once | TRBJ1-5 | TRBV19
CASSQGLAFYEQYF | TGTGCCAGCAGCCAAGGATTAGCCTTTTACGAGCAGTACTTC | NA | NA | TRBJ2-7 | TRBV4-2
CASSWGGDRGVGYTF | TGTGCCAGCAGTTGGGGAGGGGACAGGGGGGTCGGCTACACCTTC | TRBD1 | NA | TRBJ1-2 | TRBV6-5
CASSLGLAGFQYF | TGTGCCAGCAGTTTGGGACTAGCGGGTTTTCAGTACTTC | TRBD2 | NA | TRBJ2-4 | TRBV28
CASSWEARGTEAFF | TGCGCCAGCAGCTGGGAGGCTAGAGGCACTGAAGCTTTCTTT | NA | NA | TRBJ1-1 | TRBV5-1
CASSLQGASYEQYF | TGCGCCAGCAGCCTACAGGGGGCGTCCTACGAGCAGTACTTC | TRBD1 | NA | TRBJ2-7 | TRBV5-1
CASSFERGGSSYEQYF | TGTGCCAGCAGTTTTGAGCGGGGTGGAAGCTCCTACGAGCAGTACTTC | TRBD2 | NA | TRBJ2-7 | TRBV2
CASSRGLASTDTQYF | TGCGCCAGCAGCCGTGGACTAGCGAGCACAGATACGCAGTATTTT | TRBD2 | NA | TRBJ2-3 | TRBV5-1
CASSIGTVVNEQFF | TGTGCCAGTAGTATAGGGACAGTTGTCAATGAGCAGTTCTTC | NA | NA | TRBJ2-1 | TRBV19
CASSELGLQGTYNEQFF | TGTGCCAGCAGTGAATTGGGCCTACAGGGCACCTACAATGAGCAGTTCTTC | NA | NA | TRBJ2-1 | TRBV6-1
CAWTENSPLHF | TGTGCCTGGACTGAGAATTCACCCCTCCACTTT | NA | NA | TRBJ1-6 | TRBV30
CASSVGDAGYNEQFF | TGTGCCAGCAGCGTAGGGGACGCGGGATACAATGAGCAGTTCTTC | NA | few | TRBJ2-1 | TRBV9
CAQGQARAGTIQETQYF | TGTGCCCAAGGGCAGGCAAGAGCGGGGACAATACAAGAGACCCAGTACTTC | NA | once | TRBJ2-5 | TRBV11-3
CASNPVGGPNYGYTF | TGTGCCAGCAACCCTGTCGGGGGGCCTAACTATGGCTACACCTTC | NA | once | TRBJ1-2 | TRBV7-9
CASSEPGPTGYTF | TGTGCCAGCAGTGAGCCAGGGCCCACTGGCTACACCTTC | NA | NA | TRBJ1-2 | TRBV2
CASSFSQSGEKLFF | TGTGCCAGCAGCTTTTCGCAATCGGGGGAAAAACTGTTTTTT | NA | NA | TRBJ1-4 | TRBV7-7